This T cell receptor (beta chain) was sequenced for a study of T cells in localized non-small cell lung cancer. This clone was seen a handful of times. Some clones are missing from TCRdb's copy, which holds only in-frame ones; the method was immunoSEQ multiplex PCR. The sample records about 13,000 clones, about 30% being singletons. V lost 10 bases, J lost 7 bases, and 19 bases stayed unmatched. There are 17 residues in the CDR3. CDR1 is MNHGY, CDR2 SAAAGT, per germline. The chain has TRBV6-8 and TRBJ2-2, with 9 bases that match TRBD2. Specimen: lung tumor tissue, collected before any cancer treatment. The sequence was collected from a female donor older than 55 with stage I lung adenocarcinoma. In nucleotides, the CDR3 is TGTGCCATCATGAGGGGGAGTTCTAGCGGGACGAGCGGGGAGCTGTTTTTT. Translated: CAIMRGSSSGTSGELFF.